The 17 T cell receptor beta chains below come from one sample, sequenced in a study of human T cells and chemical hapten exposure. The library gave individual cDNA molecules unique molecular identifiers. MiXCR, run by TCRdb on the reads, gives a single entry per CDR3 protein. The sample holds 95,000 to 150,000 distinct CDR3 sequences, approximately 9% seen once. Unfractionated whole blood was the source of the extracted total RNA. Sequencing was done on a sample of whole blood. These receptors originate from a human donor in good health. Some clones in this sample may be carry-over from other donors' samples.

This clonotype has only a few counts. The rearrangement links TRBV29-1 to TRBJ1-2, with D possibly matching TRBD1 (6 bases). The CDR3 runs to 11 residues. V lost 7 bases and J lost 3, with 9 bases in between. Germline V lookup: CDR1 SQVTM, CDR2 ANQGSEA. The CDR3 DNA reads as TGCAGCGCTCGACAGGACTATGGCTACACCTTC. Protein product: CSARQDYGYTF. Complete variable domain (other parts from reference TRBV29-1 and TRBJ1-2): SAVISQKPSRDICQRGTSLTIQCQVDSQVTMMFWYRQQPGQSLTLIATANQGSEATYESGFVIDKFPISRPNLTFSTLTVSNMSPEDSSIYLCSARQDYGYTFGSGTRLTVV.

This clonotype was recorded at least ten times. The chain links TRBV18 to TRBJ1-1, with 8 bases matching TRBD1. This CDR3 has 13 residues. With 3 bases clipped from V and 4 bases from J, the junction kept 1 base outside the gene matches. Per germline, CDR1 KGHSH and CDR2 LQKENI. The CDR3 nucleotides read TGTGCCAGCTCACCGGGACAGGCCACTGAAGCTTTCTTT. Translating it yields CASSPGQATEAFF.

This clonotype was detected a few times. The chain recombines TRBV20-1 with TRBJ1-5; possibly TRBD1 for D (5 bases). Per the germline V gene, CDR1 is DFQATT and CDR2 is SNEGSKA (reference sequence). The CDR3 totals 12 residues. V dropped 6 bases and J dropped 3 bases, with 9 bases sitting between them. The CDR3 DNA reads TGCAGTGCCACGGACAACAATCAGCCCCAGCATTTT. It codes for CSATDNNQPQHF.

This clonotype turned up a few times. This chain joins TRBV6-2 or TRBV6-3 and TRBJ2-7; D is possibly TRBD2 (5 bases). The germline CDR1 and CDR2 sequences are MNHEY and SVGEGT. This CDR3 region has 14 residues. Trimming took off 5 bases at V and 0 bases at J, with 11 bases between the two ends. Here the CDR3 DNA reads TGTGCCAGCAGTCTATCCGGACTCTCCTACGAGCAGTACTTC. Protein product: CASSLSGLSYEQYF.

V is TRBV7-3 and J is TRBJ2-3; tentatively, D is TRBD1 (5 bases). Per the germline V gene, CDR1 is SGHTA and CDR2 is FQGTGA. The length of the CDR3 is 16 residues. Between the trimmed V and J ends, which lost 5 bases and 0 bases, there was a span of 15 bases. The chain's CDR3 is CASSPGSDRSTDTQYF. In DNA, the CDR3 is TGTGCCAGCAGCCCCGGATCCGACAGAAGCACAGATACGCAGTATTTT.

This clonotype was seen ten or more times. The CDR3: CSAAVVPGTWIFPTNEKLFF. The CDR3 nucleotides read TGCAGTGCTGCCGTGGTTCCCGGGACATGGATTTTTCCAACTAATGAAAAACTGTTTTTT. J is TRBJ1-4 and V is TRBV20-1; D possibly corresponds to TRBD1 (6 bases). In germline, CDR1 is DFQATT, CDR2 SNEGSKA (reference sequence). V lost 5 bases, J lost 0 bases, and 28 bases lay in between. The CDR3 contains 20 residues.

This clonotype was recorded at least ten times. V and J are TRBV5-1 and TRBJ2-6; 7 nucleotides align to TRBD1. The ends lost 0 bases at V and 0 bases at J; junction bases unmatched: 6. Germline CDR1 SGHRS, CDR2 YFSETQ. The CDR3 has 18 amino acids. The CDR3 reads CASSLEAGGTSGANVLTF. The CDR3 bases are TGCGCCAGCAGCTTGGAAGCAGGGGGAACCTCTGGGGCCAACGTCCTGACTTTC.

The J gene is TRBJ2-1, the V gene TRBV29-1; 7 bases map to TRBD1. Germline assignment: CDR1 SQVTM and CDR2 ANQGSEA. CDR3 length: 14 amino acids. V gave up 2 bases and J gave up 0 bases; unmatched junction bases: 1. In nucleotides, the CDR3 is TGCAGCGTTGAATCAGGGGGCTCCTACAATGAGCAGTTCTTC. Its translation is CSVESGGSYNEQFF.

Many counts were recorded for this clonotype. The chain couples TRBV7-2 to TRBJ1-2, with D maybe TRBD1 (5 bases). Germline V gene sequence: CDR1 SGHTA, CDR2 FQGNSA. Trimming pared 2 bases from V and 2 bases from J, leaving 12 bases between. The CDR3 is 15 amino acids. Here the CDR3 DNA reads TGTGCCAGCAGCTTAAACCGGGGGATGAACTATGGCTACACCTTC. This codes for CASSLNRGMNYGYTF. The whole variable domain, remainder taken from reference TRBV7-2 and TRBJ1-2, is GAGVSQSPSNKVTEKGKDVELRCDPISGHTALYWYRQSLGQGLEFLIYFQGNSAPDKSGLPSDRFSAERTGGSVSTLTIQRTQQEDSAVYLCASSLNRGMNYGYTFGSGTRLTVV.

The V call is TRBV9, the J call TRBJ2-7; 7 nucleotides match TRBD1. The CDR3 extends over 16 amino acids. Germline lookup yields CDR1 SGDLS and CDR2 YYNGEE. Trimming removed 4 bases from V and 2 bases from J; junction bases left unmatched: 12. The CDR3 region is CASSSQPGQPTYEQYF. The CDR3 DNA reads TGTGCCAGCAGCTCCCAGCCGGGACAGCCGACCTACGAGCAGTACTTC.

This clonotype came up a few times. V and J are TRBV20-1 and TRBJ2-3; the D is unclear. CDR3 length: 15 amino acids. From germline, CDR1 is DFQATT and CDR2 SNEGSKA (reference sequence). With 0 bases removed from V and 3 bases from J, the gap between germline ends came to 13 bases. Here the CDR3 DNA reads TGCAGTGCTAGAGAGGCCAAGCCCCAAACAGATACGCAGTATTTT. Protein: CSAREAKPQTDTQYF.

Here the CDR3 DNA reads TGCGCCAGCAGCGAAGGGACAGGGGGTGACTATGGCTACACCTTC. Translating gives CASSEGTGGDYGYTF. The chain uses TRBV5-1 and TRBJ1-2; TRBD1 matches 11 bases. Germline V gene sequence: CDR1 SGHRS, CDR2 YFSETQ. This CDR3 is 15 amino acids long. J was trimmed by 3 bases and V by 4 bases; bases with no gene match: 5.

This clonotype was found many times. J is TRBJ2-7 and V is TRBV27; 7 positions match TRBD1. CDR1 and CDR2 (germline): MNHEY, SMNVEV (reference sequence). The length of the CDR3 is 14 residues. V lost 5 bases, J lost 3 bases, and 7 bases stayed unmatched. Here the CDR3 reads CASSKGATNYEQYF. The CDR3 DNA reads as TGTGCCAGCAGTAAGGGGGCCACGAACTACGAGCAGTACTTC.

In its sample, this clonotype was seen a few times. V usage is TRBV7-9 and J usage is TRBJ2-3; no firm D call. The V gene lost 5 bases and the J gene lost 4 bases, with 16 bases spanning the gap. Germline V gene data show CDR1 as SEHNR and CDR2 as FQNEAQ (reference sequence). CDR3 length: 15 amino acids. The CDR3 bases are TGTGCCAGCAGCCTAGGCGCAGAAAGATCAGATACGCAGTATTTT. Translation gives CASSLGAERSDTQYF.

This clonotype has a count of ten or more. CDR3 DNA: TGCAGCGTTGTGGCAGGGGGAGAGACCCAGTACTTC. Translated: CSVVAGGETQYF. The rearrangement links TRBV29-1 to TRBJ2-5; the match to TRBD1 covers 7 bases. Unmatched junction bases numbered 3, after V lost 4 bases and J lost 4 bases. The CDR3 sequence is 12 residues long. Germline CDR1 reads SQVTM; CDR2 reads ANQGSEA.

This CDR3 is CSVTGGSGSNQPQHF. The CDR3 DNA reads as TGCAGCGTTACAGGGGGCTCAGGTAGCAATCAGCCCCAGCATTTT. V usage is TRBV29-1 and J usage is TRBJ1-5; the match to TRBD1 covers 9 bases. Germline V CDR1 and CDR2: SQVTM, ANQGSEA. CDR3 length equals 15 residues. V shed 5 bases and J 0 bases; nucleotides not matched to a gene: 5.

This clonotype was observed many times. The chain couples TRBV5-1 to TRBJ2-5, with D perhaps TRBD2 (7 bases). This CDR3 is 18 amino acids long. Deletions cut 2 bases from V and 3 bases from J, with 23 bases between. CDR1 and CDR2 (germline): SGHRS, YFSETQ. The CDR3 DNA sequence: TGCGCCAGCAGCTTTACAGGGAGGGCGACAAGTTTTGAAGAGACCCAGTACTTC. Amino acid sequence: CASSFTGRATSFEETQYF.